This is a list of T cell receptor beta chains from one sample in a study of blood T cell repertoires in COVID-19. Repertoires were generated with immunoSEQ multiplex PCR, while TCRdb's copy carries only in-frame clones and drops some. The repertoire holds about 110,000 clones, around 87% seen once, with roughly 30% in the top ten. The source material was peripheral blood. Receptor source: a woman older than 75 with acute or convalescent COVID-19. Each CDR3 is given with its conserved first and last residue. D genes are given only for firm matches. Only some rows state a clone size, as once, few, many or a class for expanded clones.

abundance	v_gene	j_gene	d_gene	CDR3aa	CDR3nt
.	TRBV30	TRBJ2-5	.	CAWSPRGWYQETQYF	TGTGCCTGGAGTCCCCGGGGTTGGTACCAAGAGACCCAGTACTTC
once	TRBV5-6	TRBJ1-2	.	CASSYSGTNNYGYTF	TGTGCCAGCAGCTATTCCGGGACAAACAACTATGGCTACACCTTC
.	TRBV9	TRBJ1-2	TRBD1	CASSISLGQGYYGYTF	TGTGCCAGCAGCATAAGTTTGGGACAGGGGTACTATGGCTACACCTTC
.	TRBV7-2	TRBJ1-5	.	CASSSQGNSNQPQHF	TGTGCCAGCAGCAGCCAGGGGAATAGCAATCAGCCCCAGCATTTT
.	TRBV28	TRBJ2-5	TRBD1	CASSPTGPQETQYF	TGTGCCAGCAGTCCGACAGGGCCCCAAGAGACCCAGTACTTC
.	TRBV10-3	TRBJ1-4	TRBD1	CAISRQGADEKLFF	TGTGCCATCAGCAGACAGGGGGCGGATGAAAAACTGTTTTTT
.	TRBV18	TRBJ1-2	TRBD1	CASSPLDRGNYGYTF	TGTGCCAGCTCACCACTGGACAGGGGTAACTATGGCTACACCTTC
.	TRBV2	TRBJ1-2	TRBD1	CASSARSGQTGLHYGYTF	TGTGCCAGCAGTGCCAGGTCGGGCCAGACAGGGTTACACTATGGCTACACCTTC
.	TRBV7-2	TRBJ1-5	.	CASSLGLGNQPQHF	TGTGCCAGCAGCTTAGGGCTTGGCAATCAGCCCCAGCATTTT
.	TRBV25-1	TRBJ1-2	.	CASSKGSIYGYTF	TGTGCCAGCAGCAAAGGGAGCATCTATGGCTACACCTTC
.	TRBV18	TRBJ2-3	TRBD1	CASSDRGPTDTQYF	TGTGCCAGCTCAGACAGGGGACCCACAGATACGCAGTATTTT
.	TRBV4-1	TRBJ1-4	TRBD1	CASSHLPLTGADEKLFF	TGCGCCAGCAGCCACCTCCCATTGACAGGGGCGGACGAAAAACTGTTTTTT
.	TRBV7-9	TRBJ1-2	TRBD1	CASSPPRQGASYGYTF	TGTGCCAGCAGCCCCCCCCGACAGGGGGCAAGCTATGGCTACACCTTC
.	TRBV14	TRBJ2-5	TRBD2	CASSRGLALLQETQYF	TGTGCCAGCAGCCGAGGACTAGCGTTACTGCAAGAGACCCAGTACTTC
few	TRBV28	TRBJ1-4	.	CASSLSGIHNEKLFF	TGTGCCAGCAGTTTGAGCGGCATACATAATGAAAAACTGTTTTTT
.	TRBV5-4	TRBJ1-2	.	CASSVGRGYGYTF	TGTGCCAGCAGCGTGGGGAGGGGCTATGGCTACACCTTC
few	TRBV3-1/TRBV3-2	TRBJ1-5	TRBD1	CASSQTGGPNQPQHF	TGTGCCAGCAGCCAGACAGGGGGCCCCAATCAGCCCCAGCATTTT
.	TRBV11-2	TRBJ2-7	TRBD2	CASSLVSGAASYEQYF	TGTGCCAGCAGCTTAGTGAGCGGGGCCGCCTCCTACGAGCAGTACTTC
.	TRBV6-5	TRBJ1-1	.	CASSLDSNTEAFF	TGTGCCAGCAGTTTGGACAGCAACACTGAAGCTTTCTTT
.	TRBV24-1	TRBJ2-3	TRBD1	CATSDRDRVADTQYF	TGTGCCACCAGTGATAGGGACAGGGTCGCAGATACGCAGTATTTT
.	TRBV5-1	TRBJ2-5	.	CASSTPGLMYF	TGCGCCAGCAGCACCCCGGGACTGATGTACTTC
.	TRBV7-9	TRBJ2-7	.	CASSLMQGGEQYF	TGTGCCAGCAGCTTAATGCAGGGCGGTGAGCAGTACTTC
.	TRBV19	TRBJ2-1	.	CASKWQASSYNEQFF	TGTGCCAGTAAGTGGCAGGCAAGCTCCTACAATGAGCAGTTCTTC
.	TRBV11-2	TRBJ1-1	.	CASSLDRVNTEAFF	TGTGCCAGCAGCTTAGACAGGGTGAACACTGAAGCTTTCTTT
.	TRBV3-1/TRBV3-2	TRBJ2-7	.	CASSHNLQIYEQYF	TGTGCCAGCAGCCATAACCTACAGATTTACGAGCAGTACTTC
.	TRBV18	TRBJ2-1	TRBD1	CASSPPIRDSRYNEQFF	TGTGCCAGCTCACCACCTATTCGGGACAGTCGTTACAATGAGCAGTTCTTC
.	TRBV6-5	TRBJ1-6	.	CASRDSSASPLHF	TGTGCCAGCAGGGACAGCTCAGCCTCACCCCTCCACTTT
.	TRBV6-2/TRBV6-3	TRBJ2-1	.	CASSYGWGLSNEQFF	TGTGCCAGCAGTTACGGGTGGGGACTCTCCAATGAGCAGTTCTTC